These 29 T cell receptor beta chains came from one sample sequenced in a study of read filtering for tumor transcriptome and immune sequencing. The library was built from approximately 400 ng RNA with molecular barcoded adaptors for alpha/delta and beta/gamma chains. TCRdb used MiXCR to reprocess the reads, holding one entry per CDR3 protein. This sample has under 150,000 distinct CDR3 sequences, with about 13% found just once. Sequenced sample: a population of CD138-negative cells sorted from bone marrow. The receptors here all came from a donor aged 40 or older with multiple myeloma.

This clonotype appeared many times. In DNA form, the CDR3 reads TGTGCCAGCAGCCTATCCCCCCAAAGACAGGGCTATGGCTACACCTTC. This translates into CASSLSPQRQGYGYTF. This chain connects TRBV7-2 to TRBJ1-2; 7 bases line up with TRBD1. The V and J ends lost 5 bases and 4 bases, in that order; junction bases with no gene match: 13. This CDR3 region has 16 residues. Germline V gives CDR1 SGHTA, CDR2 FQGNSA.

In its sample, this clonotype was seen many times. The chain carries TRBV7-9 and TRBJ1-4, with TRBD1 matching 7 bases. Germline CDR1 and CDR2: SEHNR and FQNEAQ (reference sequence). The CDR3 sequence is 14 residues long. V shed 5 bases, J shed 8 bases, and the junction held 8 bases outside the gene matches. CDR3 protein: CASSLGQTDEKLFF. The CDR3 bases are TGTGCCAGCAGCCTGGGACAGACCGACGAAAAACTGTTTTTT.

This clonotype has at least ten counts. The chain couples TRBV27 to TRBJ2-2, with D perhaps TRBD1 (6 bases). The germline V and J ends were trimmed by 3 bases and 6 bases, with 8 bases remaining between them. The CDR3 is 13 amino acids. Germline CDR1 and CDR2: MNHEY and SMNVEV (reference sequence). The CDR3 region has the DNA TGTGCCAGCAGTTTGGGGGCCCCCGGGGAGCTGTTTTTT. Translated: CASSLGAPGELFF.

The V call is TRBV10-1, the J call TRBJ2-5; no reliable D call. The CDR3 sequence is 14 residues long. V was cut by 3 bases and J by 2 bases, with 10 bases left in between. CDR1 is WNHNN, CDR2 SYGVQD, per germline (reference sequence). As DNA, the CDR3 is TGCGCCAGCAGTGAAGAAGACGGTCAAGAGACCCAGTACTTC. This encodes CASSEEDGQETQYF.

With regard to this clonotype: One base separates it from a far larger clone, so it is likely a read error. V and J are TRBV5-6 and TRBJ1-1; tentative D call: TRBD1 (5 bases). The CDR3 is 13 amino acids. Germline CDR1 and CDR2: SGHDT and YYEEEE. The CDR3 region has the DNA TGTGCCTGCAGCCTGGAGGGGATCCCGAGGGCTTTCTTT. Translation: CACSLEGIPRAFF.

This clonotype was picked up many times. The rearrangement links TRBV11-2 to TRBJ2-3; TRBD2 agrees at 9 bases. V dropped 5 bases and J dropped 4; count of bases not matched to a gene: 10. The CDR3 covers 16 residues. Germline-derived CDR1 and CDR2 are SGHAT and FQNNGV. CDR3 protein: CASSPVGLAGADTQYF. The CDR3 coding sequence is TGTGCCAGCAGCCCGGTCGGGTTAGCGGGAGCAGATACGCAGTATTTT.

This clonotype was picked up many times. This rearrangement joins TRBV5-1 to TRBJ1-4; D unclear. CDR1 and CDR2 from the germline V gene are SGHRS and YFSETQ. Between the trimmed V and J ends, which lost 5 bases and 0 bases, there was a span of 11 bases. The CDR3 runs 15 residues. Here the CDR3 DNA reads TGCGCCAGCAGAGCCAGTAAAGCAACTAATGAAAAACTGTTTTTT. It translates to CASRASKATNEKLFF.

Details on this clonotype: With a much larger clone just one base away, this may be a read error. This rearrangement joins TRBV12-3 or TRBV12-4 to TRBJ1-1; 7 bases align to TRBD1. This CDR3 region has 14 residues. The junction had 6 bases not matched to a gene; V was cut back by 4 bases and J by 4 bases. The chain's CDR3 is CASSYRGVGTEAFF. In nucleotides, the CDR3 is TGTGCCAGCAGTTACAGGGGAGTGGGCACTGAAGCTTTCTTT.

This clonotype appeared many times. The CDR3 here is CSADRGSDGYTF. The CDR3 bases are TGCAGCGCCGACAGGGGATCCGATGGCTACACCTTC. The chain recombines TRBV29-1 with TRBJ1-2, with 8 nucleotides matching TRBD1. This CDR3 is built from 12 residues. Germline V gene data show CDR1 as SQVTM and CDR2 as ANQGSEA. V lost 7 bases, J lost 6 bases, and 7 bases stayed unmatched.

A remark on this clonotype: This likely came from a read error, as a far larger clone is one base away. The CDR3 carries no conserved terminal phenylalanine or tryptophan, so it likely arises from a read error. The rearrangement joins TRBV7-6 to TRBJ2-7; 10 nucleotides match TRBD2. The CDR3 spans 17 residues. The ends lost 0 bases at V and 0 bases at J; junction bases unmatched: 5. Looked up from germline, CDR1 is SGHVS and CDR2 is FNYEAQ. This CDR3 reads CASSLALLAGSSYEQYL. CDR3 sequence (DNA): TGTGCCAGCAGCTTAGCACTACTAGCGGGGAGCTCCTACGAGCAGTACTTA.

This clonotype occurred a few times. The chain combines TRBV28 with TRBJ2-3; the match to TRBD2 covers 7 bases. The germline gives CDR1 MDHEN, CDR2 SYDVKM. V lost 7 bases to trimming and J lost 5 bases; unmatched junction nucleotides: 9. The CDR3 covers 14 residues. The DNA of the CDR3 is TGTGCCAGCACGGGAGGTCCAACGGGAGATACGCAGTATTTT. Translating it yields CASTGGPTGDTQYF.

In the case of this clonotype: A read error may be the cause here, since a much bigger clone is one base away. The chain is built from TRBV6-6 and TRBJ1-1, with D possibly matching TRBD1 (6 bases). Germline CDR1 MNHNY, CDR2 SVGAGI (reference sequence). The CDR3 sequence is 14 residues long. CDR3 loop: CASSYGSQGTETFF. The CDR3 coding sequence is TGTGCCAGCAGTTACGGGTCACAGGGCACTGAAACTTTCTTT.

This clonotype appeared many times. This chain uses TRBV5-8 with TRBJ2-1, with D possibly being TRBD2 (6 bases). Germline loops: CDR1 SGHTS, CDR2 YDEGEE. Trimming left V 4 bases short and J 8 bases short, with 22 bases between. The length of the CDR3 is 16 residues. In DNA, the CDR3 is TGTGCCAGCAGCCGTAGAGGCGGGAAAGAGCGGGATGAGCAGTTCTTC. Translating gives CASSRRGGKERDEQFF.

This clonotype appeared many times. V usage is TRBV21-1 and J usage is TRBJ2-1; TRBD1 was called by the table and not checked on the DNA. TRBV21-1 is reported as a pseudogene. This CDR3 region has 11 residues. This CDR3 is CASSITGKQFF. For the CDR3, the DNA is TGTGCCAGCAGCATAACAGGGAAACAGTTCTTC.

This clonotype showed up many times. V gene TRBV29-1 combines with J gene TRBJ1-5; D uncertain. This CDR3 is 13 amino acids long. V was cut by 4 bases and J by 4 bases, with 11 bases left in between. Germline loops: CDR1 SQVTM, CDR2 ANQGSEA. In DNA form, the CDR3 reads TGCAGCGTTGGAGTACAAGTAAATCAGCCCCAGCATTTT. Its translation: CSVGVQVNQPQHF.

This clonotype appeared many times. This chain uses TRBV29-1 with TRBJ1-4, with 11 bases fitting TRBD1. The CDR3 has 15 residues. V lost 6 bases, J lost 8 bases, and 11 bases stayed unmatched. The V gene's germline CDR1 is SQVTM and CDR2 ANQGSEA. The CDR3, as DNA: TGCAGCGTCATTTTACCCGGGACAGGGGGAGAAAAACTGTTTTTT. Amino acids: CSVILPGTGGEKLFF. Variable domain in full (rest from reference TRBV29-1 and TRBJ1-4): SAVISQKPSRDICQRGTSLTIQCQVDSQVTMMFWYRQQPGQSLTLIATANQGSEATYESGFVIDKFPISRPNLTFSTLTVSNMSPEDSSIYLCSVILPGTGGEKLFFGSGTQLSVL.

This clonotype has a count of ten or more. CDR3: CASSLRVTGTSNTGELFF. DNA for the CDR3: TGCGCCAGCAGCTTGCGGGTCACCGGGACCAGTAACACCGGGGAGCTGTTTTTT. J is TRBJ2-2 and V is TRBV5-1; D possibly matches TRBD1 or TRBD2 (5 bases each). The CDR3 contains 18 residues. Between the trimmed V and J ends, which lost 1 base and 2 bases, there was a span of 18 bases. Germline CDR1 is SGHRS and CDR2 is YFSETQ.

This clonotype was counted a few times. The V and J genes are TRBV27 and TRBJ2-3, with 8 positions matching TRBD2. The CDR3 is 15 amino acids. Looked up from germline, CDR1 is MNHEY and CDR2 is SMNVEV (reference sequence). V shed 2 bases, J shed 3 bases, and the junction held 4 bases outside the gene matches. In DNA form, the CDR3 reads TGTGCCAGCAGTTTAAGAGTAGCGGGAACAGATACGCAGTATTTT. It encodes CASSLRVAGTDTQYF.

This clonotype showed up many times. The rearrangement links TRBV5-1 to TRBJ2-7; 11 nucleotides line up with TRBD1. Germline CDR1 SGHRS, CDR2 YFSETQ. The CDR3 sequence is 16 residues long. V was clipped by 0 bases and J by 5 bases; unmatched bases: 7. The CDR3 DNA is TGCGCCAGCAGCTTGGCCGCGACGGACAGGGGGCACGAGCAGTACTTC. Its translation is CASSLAATDRGHEQYF.

A remark on this clonotype: This may come from a read error, since a much larger clone is one base off. It is unclear where the CDR3 begins or ends on the DNA, so no DNA is shown, and the CDR3 is as TCRdb lists it. V gene TRBV7-9 combines with J gene TRBJ1-3. The CDR3 is 16 amino acids long, termini counted. The germline V gene has CDR1 SEHNR and CDR2 FQNEAQ (reference sequence). CDR3 sequence: CASSVAWGSSGNTICF.

This clonotype was counted many times. The V gene is TRBV11-2, the J gene TRBJ2-2; TRBD1 matches 8 bases. The CDR3 contains 19 residues. Germline CDR1 SGHAT, CDR2 FQNNGV. Trimming took 1 base from V and 0 from J; bases not matched to a gene: 10. CDR3 amino acids: CASSLGGAPGGSNTGELFF. For the CDR3, the DNA is TGTGCCAGCAGCTTAGGAGGCGCGCCAGGGGGCTCGAACACCGGGGAGCTGTTTTTT.

Concerning this clonotype itself: A far larger clone differs by one base, so this is likely a read error. The chain employs TRBV7-3 and TRBJ1-1; D perhaps matches TRBD1 (6 bases). The CDR3 has 13 residues. In germline, CDR1 is SGHTA, CDR2 FQGTGA. The CDR3 bases are TGTGTCAGCAGCGCCAGGGGTGTTACTGAAGCTTTCTTT. The encoded protein is CVSSARGVTEAFF.

This clonotype was counted many times. This chain connects TRBV2 to TRBJ2-5, with D tentatively TRBD1 (6 bases). This CDR3 region has 14 residues. Germline V gives CDR1 SNHLY, CDR2 FYNNEI. Trimming cost V 2 bases and J 5 bases, with 12 bases left between them. In DNA, the CDR3 is TGTGCCAGCAGTGAACCACAGGGATTGGAGACCCAGTACTTC. It specifies CASSEPQGLETQYF.

This clonotype has ten or more counts. The CDR3 here is CASSRVGGAETQYF. Here the CDR3 DNA reads TGTGCCAGCAGCCGCGTCGGTGGGGCGGAGACCCAGTACTTC. The chain carries TRBV3-1 and TRBJ2-5; a weak D match, TRBD1 (5 bases). The V and J ends lost 4 bases and 5 bases respectively, with 14 bases between them. The CDR3 covers 14 residues. The germline gives CDR1 LGHDT, CDR2 YNNKEL (reference sequence).

The chain carries TRBV19 and TRBJ2-2; 8 nucleotides match TRBD1. V dropped 9 bases and J dropped 4; count of bases not matched to a gene: 13. Germline V lookup: CDR1 LNHDA, CDR2 SQIVND (reference sequence). CDR3 length: 16 residues. CDR3 residues: CASQSARGHITGELFF. Written as DNA, the CDR3 is TGTGCCAGCCAGTCAGCCAGGGGGCATATCACCGGGGAGCTGTTTTTT.

In its sample, this clonotype was seen many times. Here the CDR3 reads CSARDSGTYNEQFF. In DNA form, the CDR3 reads TGCAGTGCTAGAGATTCCGGGACTTACAATGAGCAGTTCTTC. V usage is TRBV20-1 and J usage is TRBJ2-1, with a weak D call TRBD2 (6 bases). The CDR3 covers 14 residues. Trimming pared 0 bases from V and 4 bases from J, leaving 10 bases between. Looked up from germline, CDR1 is DFQATT and CDR2 is SNEGSKA (reference sequence).

This clonotype was recorded at least ten times. J is TRBJ2-4 and V is TRBV12-3 or TRBV12-4; D is undetermined. CDR3 length: 15 residues. V gave up 6 bases and J gave up 4 bases, with 16 bases separating them. CDR3 region: CASSTPRTSKNIQYF. CDR3 bases: TGTGCCAGCAGCACCCCCCGCACATCGAAAAACATTCAGTACTTC.

Note on this clonotype: A single base separates this from a much larger clone, so it may be a read error. The chain is built from TRBV6-2 or TRBV6-3 and TRBJ2-7; D tentatively reads TRBD1 or TRBD2 (5 bases each). The CDR3 loop spans 15 amino acids. Germline CDR1 and CDR2: MNHEY and SVGEGT. The CDR3 DNA is TGTGCCAGCAGTTATCCCGGGACGGCCGGGTACGAGCAGCACTTC. Protein product: CASSYPGTAGYEQHF.

This clonotype was picked up a small number of times. The rearrangement joins TRBV29-1 to TRBJ2-7; D might be TRBD2 (6 bases). Per germline, CDR1 SQVTM and CDR2 ANQGSEA. V lost 2 bases and J lost 8, with 16 bases in between. This CDR3 has 13 amino acids. The CDR3 here is CSVESRDSKKQYF. The CDR3 nucleotides are TGCAGCGTTGAAAGCCGGGACTCGAAGAAGCAGTACTTC.